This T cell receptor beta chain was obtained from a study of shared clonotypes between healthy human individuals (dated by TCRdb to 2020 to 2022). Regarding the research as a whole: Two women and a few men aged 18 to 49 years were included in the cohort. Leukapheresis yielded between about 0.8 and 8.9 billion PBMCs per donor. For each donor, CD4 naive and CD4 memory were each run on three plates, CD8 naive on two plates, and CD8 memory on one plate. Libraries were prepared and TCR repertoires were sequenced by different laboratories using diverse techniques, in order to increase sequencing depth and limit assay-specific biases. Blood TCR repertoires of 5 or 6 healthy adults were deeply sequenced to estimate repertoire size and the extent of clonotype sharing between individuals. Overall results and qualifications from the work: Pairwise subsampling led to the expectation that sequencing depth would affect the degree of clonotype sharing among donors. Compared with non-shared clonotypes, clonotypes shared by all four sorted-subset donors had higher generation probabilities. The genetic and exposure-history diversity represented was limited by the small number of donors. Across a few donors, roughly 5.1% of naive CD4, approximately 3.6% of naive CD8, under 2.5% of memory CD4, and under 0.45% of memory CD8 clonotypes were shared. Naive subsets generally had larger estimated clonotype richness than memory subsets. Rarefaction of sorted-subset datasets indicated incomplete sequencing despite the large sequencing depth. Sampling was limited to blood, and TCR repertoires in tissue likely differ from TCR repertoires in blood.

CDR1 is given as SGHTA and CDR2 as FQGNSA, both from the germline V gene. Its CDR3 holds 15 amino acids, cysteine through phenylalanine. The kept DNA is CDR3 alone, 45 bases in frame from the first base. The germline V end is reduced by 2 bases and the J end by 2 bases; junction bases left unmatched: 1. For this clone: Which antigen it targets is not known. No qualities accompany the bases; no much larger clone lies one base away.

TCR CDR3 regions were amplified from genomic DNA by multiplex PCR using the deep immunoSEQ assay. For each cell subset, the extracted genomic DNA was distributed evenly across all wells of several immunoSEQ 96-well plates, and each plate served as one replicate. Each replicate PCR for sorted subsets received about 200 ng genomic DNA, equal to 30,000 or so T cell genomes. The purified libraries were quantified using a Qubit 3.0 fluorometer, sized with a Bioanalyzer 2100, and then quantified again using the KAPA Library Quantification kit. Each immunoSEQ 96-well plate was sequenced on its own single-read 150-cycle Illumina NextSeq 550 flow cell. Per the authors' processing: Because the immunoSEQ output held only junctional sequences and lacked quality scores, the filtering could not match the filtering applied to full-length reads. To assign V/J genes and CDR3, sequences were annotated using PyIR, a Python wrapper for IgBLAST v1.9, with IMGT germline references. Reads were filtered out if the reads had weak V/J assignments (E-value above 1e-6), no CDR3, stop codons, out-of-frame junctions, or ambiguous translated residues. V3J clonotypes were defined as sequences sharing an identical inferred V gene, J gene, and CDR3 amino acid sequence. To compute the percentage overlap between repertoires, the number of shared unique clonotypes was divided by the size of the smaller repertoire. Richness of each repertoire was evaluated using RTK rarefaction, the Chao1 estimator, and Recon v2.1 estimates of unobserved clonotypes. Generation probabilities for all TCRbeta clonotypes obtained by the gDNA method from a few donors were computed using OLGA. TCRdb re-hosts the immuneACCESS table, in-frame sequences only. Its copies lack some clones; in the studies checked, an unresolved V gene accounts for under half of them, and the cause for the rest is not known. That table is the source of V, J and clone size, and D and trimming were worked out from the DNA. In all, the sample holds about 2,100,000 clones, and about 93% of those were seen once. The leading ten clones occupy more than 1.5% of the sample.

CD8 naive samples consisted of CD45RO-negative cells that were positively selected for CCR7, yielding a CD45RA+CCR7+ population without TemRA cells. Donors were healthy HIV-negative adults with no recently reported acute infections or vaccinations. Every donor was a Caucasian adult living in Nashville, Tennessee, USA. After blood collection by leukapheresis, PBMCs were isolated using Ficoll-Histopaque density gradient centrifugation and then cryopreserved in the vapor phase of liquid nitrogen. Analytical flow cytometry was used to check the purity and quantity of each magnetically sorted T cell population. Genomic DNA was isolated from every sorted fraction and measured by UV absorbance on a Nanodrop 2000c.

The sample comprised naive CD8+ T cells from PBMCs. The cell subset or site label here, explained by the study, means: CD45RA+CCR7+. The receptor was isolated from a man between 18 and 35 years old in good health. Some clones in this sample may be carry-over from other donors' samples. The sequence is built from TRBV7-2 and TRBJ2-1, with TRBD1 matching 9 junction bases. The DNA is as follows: TGTGCCAGCAGCTTACACAGGGGGCCCTACAATGAGCAGTTCTTC. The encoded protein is CASSLHRGPYNEQFF.